This is a list of T cell receptor beta chains from one sample in a study of Ad26.COV2.S vaccination and SARS-CoV-2 variants. Using immunoSEQ multiplex PCR, the repertoire was profiled, and TCRdb retains in-frame clones only, with some absent. The profile shows approximately 460,000 clones, 80% to 90% of them singletons. Sequencing was performed on peripheral blood, taken in a trial of Ad26.COV2.S vaccine versus placebo. Every receptor here comes from a person aged 18-60 years who received the Ad26.COV2.S COVID-19 vaccine or a placebo. The CDR3 runs from the conserved cysteine through the conserved F or W. Fields, in order: V gene, J gene, D gene, clone size, CDR3 protein, CDR3 DNA. A D gene is named only where the DNA matches it firmly. Not all rows give a size; the values are once, few, many and, for expanded clones, a class.

v_call: TRBV5-8; j_call: TRBJ2-7; d_call: TRBD1; clone_size: .; cdr3_aa: CASSLGTGYEQYF; cdr3_nt: TGTGCCAGCAGCTTGGGGACAGGGTACGAGCAGTACTTC
v_call: TRBV3-1/TRBV3-2; j_call: TRBJ1-5; d_call: TRBD1; clone_size: once; cdr3_aa: CASSLGQGRQPQHF; cdr3_nt: TGTGCCAGCAGCCTAGGACAGGGCAGACAGCCCCAGCATTTT
v_call: TRBV12-3/TRBV12-4; j_call: TRBJ1-2; d_call: .; clone_size: .; cdr3_aa: CASSDHGSGYTF; cdr3_nt: TGTGCCAGCAGTGATCACGGTAGCGGCTACACCTTC
v_call: TRBV3-1/TRBV3-2; j_call: TRBJ2-1; d_call: TRBD2; clone_size: once; cdr3_aa: CASSPTSGRAEEQFF; cdr3_nt: TGTGCCAGCAGCCCCACTAGCGGGAGGGCGGAGGAGCAGTTCTTC
v_call: TRBV3-1/TRBV3-2; j_call: TRBJ2-2; d_call: .; clone_size: .; cdr3_aa: CASSQVVGELFF; cdr3_nt: TGTGCCAGCAGCCAAGTTGTCGGGGAGCTGTTTTTT
v_call: TRBV7-9; j_call: TRBJ1-1; d_call: TRBD1; clone_size: once; cdr3_aa: CASSLGTGLRGRTEAFF; cdr3_nt: TGTGCCAGCAGCTTAGGGACAGGGCTAAGGGGACGCACTGAAGCTTTCTTT
v_call: TRBV7-9; j_call: TRBJ1-1; d_call: .; clone_size: .; cdr3_aa: CASISQSGTAFF; cdr3_nt: TGTGCCAGCATTTCACAGTCCGGTACCGCTTTCTTT
v_call: TRBV19; j_call: TRBJ1-5; d_call: .; clone_size: few; cdr3_aa: CASVVDSESNQPQHF; cdr3_nt: TGTGCCAGTGTCGTGGACAGCGAAAGTAATCAGCCCCAGCATTTT
v_call: TRBV30; j_call: TRBJ2-1; d_call: .; clone_size: .; cdr3_aa: CAWSGVLAKSYNEQFF; cdr3_nt: TGTGCCTGGAGTGGGGTTCTAGCGAAGTCCTACAATGAGCAGTTCTTC
v_call: TRBV7-9; j_call: TRBJ2-1; d_call: .; clone_size: .; cdr3_aa: CASSPIPIGVNEQFF; cdr3_nt: TGTGCCAGCAGCCCGATACCCATCGGGGTAAATGAGCAGTTCTTC
v_call: TRBV18; j_call: TRBJ1-5; d_call: TRBD1; clone_size: .; cdr3_aa: CASSPQGQASNQPQHF; cdr3_nt: TGTGCCAGCTCACCACAAGGACAGGCGAGCAATCAGCCCCAGCATTTT
v_call: TRBV5-4; j_call: TRBJ2-7; d_call: .; clone_size: .; cdr3_aa: CASSFGLAPYEQYF; cdr3_nt: TGTGCCAGCAGCTTCGGGCTAGCTCCCTACGAGCAGTACTTC
v_call: TRBV28; j_call: TRBJ2-7; d_call: TRBD2; clone_size: few; cdr3_aa: CASSLVDGGTEQYF; cdr3_nt: TGTGCCAGCAGTTTAGTGGACGGGGGGACGGAGCAGTACTTC
v_call: TRBV4-2; j_call: TRBJ1-1; d_call: TRBD1; clone_size: .; cdr3_aa: CASSQVPTGSTEAFF; cdr3_nt: TGTGCCAGCAGCCAAGTGCCGACAGGGAGCACTGAAGCTTTCTTT
v_call: TRBV18; j_call: TRBJ1-1; d_call: .; clone_size: .; cdr3_aa: CASSPWGADTEAFF; cdr3_nt: TGTGCCAGCTCACCATGGGGGGCCGACACTGAAGCTTTCTTT
v_call: TRBV27; j_call: TRBJ2-1; d_call: TRBD2; clone_size: .; cdr3_aa: CASSLPPGLAGNEQFF; cdr3_nt: TGTGCCAGCAGCCTCCCGCCGGGACTAGCGGGCAATGAGCAGTTCTTC
v_call: TRBV14; j_call: TRBJ2-5; d_call: .; clone_size: .; cdr3_aa: CASSQDPFRTVQEIQYF; cdr3_nt: TGTGCCAGCAGCCAAGATCCCTTTCGGACTGTACAAGAGATCCAGTACTTC
v_call: TRBV6-6; j_call: TRBJ2-1; d_call: .; clone_size: .; cdr3_aa: CASSYAGPNEQFF; cdr3_nt: TGTGCCAGCAGTTACGCTGGACCCAATGAGCAGTTCTTC
v_call: TRBV13; j_call: TRBJ2-7; d_call: .; clone_size: .; cdr3_aa: CASSLVNQGYEQYF; cdr3_nt: TGTGCCAGCAGCTTAGTGAACCAGGGTTACGAGCAGTACTTC
v_call: TRBV28; j_call: TRBJ1-5; d_call: .; clone_size: .; cdr3_aa: CASSGFISNQPQHF; cdr3_nt: TGTGCCAGCAGTGGATTTATCAGCAATCAGCCCCAGCATTTT
v_call: TRBV12-5; j_call: TRBJ1-2; d_call: .; clone_size: once; cdr3_aa: CASGRSGEGYGYTF; cdr3_nt: TGTGCTAGTGGTCGATCAGGGGAGGGCTATGGCTACACCTTC
v_call: TRBV11-2; j_call: TRBJ1-1; d_call: .; clone_size: .; cdr3_aa: CASSLTAMNTEAFF; cdr3_nt: TGTGCCAGCAGCTTGACAGCGATGAACACTGAAGCTTTCTTT
v_call: TRBV19; j_call: TRBJ1-3; d_call: .; clone_size: few; cdr3_aa: CASSIWTTVSGNTIYF; cdr3_nt: TGTGCCAGTAGTATATGGACGACGGTCTCTGGAAACACCATATATTTT
v_call: TRBV30; j_call: TRBJ2-7; d_call: TRBD1; clone_size: .; cdr3_aa: CAGWTGAEQYF; cdr3_nt: TGTGCCGGTTGGACAGGGGCCGAGCAGTACTTC
v_call: TRBV7-2; j_call: TRBJ1-1; d_call: .; clone_size: .; cdr3_aa: CASSLWGATEAFF; cdr3_nt: TGTGCCAGCAGCTTATGGGGTGCTACTGAAGCTTTCTTT
v_call: TRBV11-2; j_call: TRBJ1-2; d_call: TRBD1; clone_size: .; cdr3_aa: CASTRGGADYGYTF; cdr3_nt: TGTGCCAGCACAAGAGGGGGCGCGGACTATGGCTACACCTTC
v_call: TRBV9; j_call: TRBJ1-3; d_call: .; clone_size: .; cdr3_aa: CASKRGDHSGNTIYF; cdr3_nt: TGTGCCAGCAAAAGGGGGGACCATTCTGGAAACACCATATATTTT
v_call: TRBV27; j_call: TRBJ2-6; d_call: .; clone_size: .; cdr3_aa: CASRRSGANVLTF; cdr3_nt: TGTGCCAGCAGACGCTCTGGGGCCAACGTCCTGACTTTC
v_call: TRBV6-2/TRBV6-3; j_call: TRBJ2-7; d_call: TRBD2; clone_size: .; cdr3_aa: CASSPSGNTGSYEQYF; cdr3_nt: TGTGCCAGCAGCCCTAGCGGGAACACGGGCTCCTACGAGCAGTACTTC
v_call: TRBV11-2; j_call: TRBJ1-2; d_call: TRBD1; clone_size: .; cdr3_aa: CASSSQGDSSGSTF; cdr3_nt: TGTGCCAGCAGCTCTCAAGGGGACAGCTCCGGTTCCACCTTC
v_call: TRBV6-2/TRBV6-3; j_call: TRBJ2-3; d_call: TRBD2; clone_size: .; cdr3_aa: CASSPGASGSLDTQYF; cdr3_nt: TGTGCCAGCAGTCCGGGAGCTAGCGGGAGTCTCGATACGCAGTATTTT
v_call: TRBV15; j_call: TRBJ2-7; d_call: .; clone_size: .; cdr3_aa: CATSRKIGLALDEQYF; cdr3_nt: TGTGCCACCAGCAGGAAGATAGGGCTAGCACTCGACGAGCAGTACTTC
v_call: TRBV10-3; j_call: TRBJ2-3; d_call: .; clone_size: .; cdr3_aa: CATYPPGTDTQYF; cdr3_nt: TGTGCCACCTACCCTCCAGGCACAGATACGCAGTATTTT
v_call: TRBV7-8; j_call: TRBJ2-6; d_call: .; clone_size: .; cdr3_aa: CASSPRRGTGANVLTF; cdr3_nt: TGTGCCAGCAGCCCCCGGCGGGGTACTGGGGCCAACGTCCTGACTTTC
v_call: TRBV4-1; j_call: TRBJ2-2; d_call: TRBD1; clone_size: .; cdr3_aa: CASRQGANTGELFF; cdr3_nt: TGCGCCAGCAGACAGGGGGCGAACACCGGGGAGCTGTTTTTT
v_call: TRBV29-1; j_call: TRBJ2-7; d_call: .; clone_size: .; cdr3_aa: CSVVLVSSYEQYF; cdr3_nt: TGCAGCGTTGTTTTGGTAAGCTCCTACGAGCAGTACTTC
v_call: TRBV4-3; j_call: TRBJ1-6; d_call: .; clone_size: .; cdr3_aa: CASSQTSRGQHNSPLHF; cdr3_nt: TGCGCCAGCAGCCAGACCTCCCGGGGACAACATAATTCACCCCTCCACTTT
v_call: TRBV7-2; j_call: TRBJ2-7; d_call: .; clone_size: .; cdr3_aa: CASSDTTYEQYF; cdr3_nt: TGTGCCAGCTCAGACACGACCTACGAGCAGTACTTC
v_call: TRBV24-1; j_call: TRBJ1-1; d_call: .; clone_size: .; cdr3_aa: CATSYGSDTEAFF; cdr3_nt: TGTGCCACCAGTTACGGCTCGGACACTGAAGCTTTCTTT
v_call: TRBV6-5; j_call: TRBJ2-7; d_call: TRBD1; clone_size: .; cdr3_aa: CASSYGGQGSYEQYF; cdr3_nt: TGTGCCAGCAGTTACGGGGGACAGGGCTCCTACGAGCAGTACTTC
v_call: TRBV23-1; j_call: TRBJ1-5; d_call: .; clone_size: .; cdr3_aa: CARSRGKGNQPQHF; cdr3_nt: TGCGCCAGGTCGAGGGGCAAGGGCAATCAGCCCCAGCATTTT
v_call: TRBV29-1; j_call: TRBJ1-2; d_call: TRBD1; clone_size: once; cdr3_aa: CSVERLGQGYGYTF; cdr3_nt: TGCAGCGTTGAACGCCTGGGACAGGGCTATGGCTACACCTTC
v_call: TRBV28; j_call: TRBJ1-4; d_call: .; clone_size: .; cdr3_aa: CASSAGTNEKLFF; cdr3_nt: TGTGCCAGCAGTGCGGGAACTAATGAAAAACTGTTTTTT
v_call: TRBV6-5; j_call: TRBJ2-7; d_call: .; clone_size: few; cdr3_aa: CASSYSIPAFSYEQYF; cdr3_nt: TGTGCCAGCAGTTACTCTATCCCTGCCTTCTCCTACGAGCAGTACTTC
v_call: TRBV29-1; j_call: TRBJ2-3; d_call: .; clone_size: .; cdr3_aa: CSVDWWQGWADTQYF; cdr3_nt: TGCAGCGTTGACTGGTGGCAGGGGTGGGCAGATACGCAGTATTTT
v_call: TRBV18; j_call: TRBJ2-1; d_call: .; clone_size: once; cdr3_aa: CASSPSSGCAGCAFF; cdr3_nt: TGTGCCAGCTCACCCTCCTCCGGTTGTGCAGGGTGTGCGTTCTTC
v_call: TRBV6-5; j_call: TRBJ2-2; d_call: TRBD2; clone_size: .; cdr3_aa: CASNSGGAYTGELFF; cdr3_nt: TGTGCCAGCAATAGCGGGGGGGCCTATACCGGGGAGCTGTTTTTT
v_call: TRBV6-6; j_call: TRBJ1-1; d_call: .; clone_size: .; cdr3_aa: CASSYTSSGVAFF; cdr3_nt: TGTGCCAGCAGTTACACGTCCTCGGGCGTAGCTTTCTTT
v_call: TRBV30; j_call: TRBJ1-2; d_call: .; clone_size: .; cdr3_aa: CAWETLNRDGYTF; cdr3_nt: TGTGCCTGGGAGACGCTAAACAGGGATGGCTACACCTTC
v_call: TRBV7-8; j_call: TRBJ1-4; d_call: TRBD1; clone_size: .; cdr3_aa: CASSSSRGQGGEKLFF; cdr3_nt: TGTGCCAGCAGCTCAAGTAGGGGACAGGGTGGGGAAAAACTGTTTTTT
v_call: TRBV4-3; j_call: TRBJ2-3; d_call: .; clone_size: .; cdr3_aa: CASSQDRRDTQYF; cdr3_nt: TGCGCCAGCAGCCAAGACAGGCGAGATACGCAGTATTTT
v_call: TRBV9; j_call: TRBJ2-7; d_call: .; clone_size: .; cdr3_aa: CASSVEVGRDGEQYF; cdr3_nt: TGTGCCAGCAGCGTAGAGGTGGGGCGCGACGGCGAGCAGTACTTC
v_call: TRBV10-1; j_call: TRBJ2-1; d_call: .; clone_size: .; cdr3_aa: CASSKGRDYNEQFF; cdr3_nt: TGCGCCAGCAGTAAAGGGCGGGATTACAATGAGCAGTTCTTC
v_call: TRBV19; j_call: TRBJ1-2; d_call: .; clone_size: once; cdr3_aa: CASSIQRYGYTF; cdr3_nt: TGTGCCAGTAGTATACAGCGGTATGGCTACACCTTC
v_call: TRBV24-1; j_call: TRBJ1-1; d_call: .; clone_size: .; cdr3_aa: CATSDSQQGKYEAFF; cdr3_nt: TGTGCCACCAGTGATTCTCAGCAGGGAAAATATGAAGCTTTCTTT
v_call: TRBV5-4; j_call: TRBJ2-1; d_call: .; clone_size: .; cdr3_aa: CASSLGQGRTYNEQFF; cdr3_nt: TGTGCCAGCAGCTTGGGGCAGGGGCGAACGTACAATGAGCAGTTCTTC
v_call: TRBV4-2; j_call: TRBJ2-5; d_call: TRBD2; clone_size: .; cdr3_aa: CASSQDYWLAGSLRSQETQYF; cdr3_nt: TGTGCCAGCAGCCAAGATTACTGGCTAGCGGGGTCCTTGAGATCCCAAGAGACCCAGTACTTC